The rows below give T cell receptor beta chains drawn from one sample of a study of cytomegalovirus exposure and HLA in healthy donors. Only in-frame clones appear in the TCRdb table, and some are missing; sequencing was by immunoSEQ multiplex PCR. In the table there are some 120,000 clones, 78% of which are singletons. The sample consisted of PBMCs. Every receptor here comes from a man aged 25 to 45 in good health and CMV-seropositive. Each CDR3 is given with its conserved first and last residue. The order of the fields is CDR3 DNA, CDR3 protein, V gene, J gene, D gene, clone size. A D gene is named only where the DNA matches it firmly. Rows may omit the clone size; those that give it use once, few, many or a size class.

cdr3_nt: TGCGCCAGCAGCCAAGATAGCGGGAGAGGGGGTGCCTTC
cdr3_aa: CASSQDSGRGGAF
v_call: TRBV4-1
j_call: TRBJ1-2
d_call: NA
clone_size: NA

cdr3_nt: TGTGCCAGCAGTTTATCCAGAACCTACGAGCAGTACTTC
cdr3_aa: CASSLSRTYEQYF
v_call: TRBV28
j_call: TRBJ2-7
d_call: NA
clone_size: NA

cdr3_nt: TGTGCCAGTAGTATCGAAGACAGGGGCTATGGCTACACCTTC
cdr3_aa: CASSIEDRGYGYTF
v_call: TRBV19
j_call: TRBJ1-2
d_call: TRBD1
clone_size: NA

cdr3_nt: TGTGCCAGCAGTTTAGGCGGGAGGGCCGGCGAGCAGTACTTC
cdr3_aa: CASSLGGRAGEQYF
v_call: TRBV6-5
j_call: TRBJ2-7
d_call: TRBD2
clone_size: NA

cdr3_nt: TGTGCCAGCAGTTTATATAGTTATGAGCAGTTCTTC
cdr3_aa: CASSLYSYEQFF
v_call: TRBV28
j_call: TRBJ2-1
d_call: NA
clone_size: NA

cdr3_nt: TGTGCCAGCAGCAGACAGGGGGCCCTCACAGATACGCAGTATTTT
cdr3_aa: CASSRQGALTDTQYF
v_call: TRBV7-6
j_call: TRBJ2-3
d_call: TRBD1
clone_size: few

cdr3_nt: TGTGCCAGCAGCCAAGACATCGTGGTGACAGGGCAGTTCTTC
cdr3_aa: CASSQDIVVTGQFF
v_call: TRBV14
j_call: TRBJ2-1
d_call: NA
clone_size: NA

cdr3_nt: TGTGCCAGCAGTGAGATGGGACAGTTGACAGGTGGCTACACCTTC
cdr3_aa: CASSEMGQLTGGYTF
v_call: TRBV6-1
j_call: TRBJ1-2
d_call: TRBD1
clone_size: NA

cdr3_nt: TGTGCCAGCAGCCCTCCGGGACAGGGAAATGAAAAACTGTTTTTT
cdr3_aa: CASSPPGQGNEKLFF
v_call: TRBV4-2
j_call: TRBJ1-4
d_call: TRBD1
clone_size: NA

cdr3_nt: TGTGCCTGGAGGTTCGCCGGGAGCGGGCTGGTCTACGAGCAGTACTTC
cdr3_aa: CAWRFAGSGLVYEQYF
v_call: TRBV30
j_call: TRBJ2-7
d_call: NA
clone_size: NA

cdr3_nt: TGCGCCAGCAGTCAGGGAGACAGGGGGCAGGTAGCAGATACGCAGTATTTT
cdr3_aa: CASSQGDRGQVADTQYF
v_call: TRBV23-1
j_call: TRBJ2-3
d_call: TRBD1
clone_size: once

cdr3_nt: TGTGCCAGCAAGGAGGGGGCGAGTTCCTACGAGCAGTACTTC
cdr3_aa: CASKEGASSYEQYF
v_call: TRBV2
j_call: TRBJ2-7
d_call: NA
clone_size: few

cdr3_nt: TGTGCCAGCAGTGACTCCGGCGGGAGTGGGACAGATACGCAGTATTTT
cdr3_aa: CASSDSGGSGTDTQYF
v_call: TRBV6-4
j_call: TRBJ2-3
d_call: TRBD2
clone_size: NA

cdr3_nt: TGTGCCAGCAGCTTGGATGTGGCTCAGCCCCAGCATTTT
cdr3_aa: CASSLDVAQPQHF
v_call: TRBV5-4
j_call: TRBJ1-5
d_call: NA
clone_size: NA

cdr3_nt: TGTGCCAGCAACCCAACAGGGTCCCCAGATACGCAGTATTTT
cdr3_aa: CASNPTGSPDTQYF
v_call: TRBV9
j_call: TRBJ2-3
d_call: NA
clone_size: few

cdr3_nt: TGCGCCAGCAGCCAAACCCCTAAGACAGGGGGCAATCAGCCCCAGCATTTT
cdr3_aa: CASSQTPKTGGNQPQHF
v_call: TRBV4-3
j_call: TRBJ1-5
d_call: TRBD1
clone_size: NA

cdr3_nt: TGTGCCAGCAGTTCGCCGGGACTAGCGGGAGCACGCAATGAGCAGTTCTTC
cdr3_aa: CASSSPGLAGARNEQFF
v_call: TRBV27
j_call: TRBJ2-1
d_call: TRBD2
clone_size: NA

cdr3_nt: TGTGCCAGCAGTCTTACCAGGGGGCTGGGAAAACTGTTTTTT
cdr3_aa: CASSLTRGLGKLFF
v_call: TRBV2
j_call: TRBJ1-4
d_call: TRBD1
clone_size: once

cdr3_nt: TGTGCCACCAGCAGAGGCGGAGTAGCTAATGAAAAACTGTTTTTT
cdr3_aa: CATSRGGVANEKLFF
v_call: TRBV15
j_call: TRBJ1-4
d_call: NA
clone_size: NA

cdr3_nt: TGTGCCAGCAGTTCCCAGCGCTATGGCTACACCTTC
cdr3_aa: CASSSQRYGYTF
v_call: TRBV28
j_call: TRBJ1-2
d_call: NA
clone_size: NA

cdr3_nt: TGTGCCAGCAGCTTGGGACAGGGGGCCTACAATGAGCAGTTCTTC
cdr3_aa: CASSLGQGAYNEQFF
v_call: TRBV5-4
j_call: TRBJ2-1
d_call: TRBD1
clone_size: few

cdr3_nt: TGTGCCAGCAGTCCACGAAGCGGGAGGGCCACTCCCGAGCAGTTCTTC
cdr3_aa: CASSPRSGRATPEQFF
v_call: TRBV6-6
j_call: TRBJ2-1
d_call: TRBD2
clone_size: few

cdr3_nt: TGTGCCAGCAGTGAGTTCAGGGCCAATCAAGAGACCCAGTACTTC
cdr3_aa: CASSEFRANQETQYF
v_call: TRBV6-1
j_call: TRBJ2-5
d_call: NA
clone_size: NA

cdr3_nt: TGTGCCAGCAGCTTAAGCGGGACACACCAAGAGACCCAGTACTTC
cdr3_aa: CASSLSGTHQETQYF
v_call: TRBV5-5
j_call: TRBJ2-5
d_call: NA
clone_size: NA

cdr3_nt: TGTGCCAGCAGCTCAGTCACCGGGGAGCTGTTTTTT
cdr3_aa: CASSSVTGELFF
v_call: TRBV7-8
j_call: TRBJ2-2
d_call: NA
clone_size: NA

cdr3_nt: TGTGCCAGCAGTTACTCGACAGGGGAGTACAATGAGCAGTTCTTC
cdr3_aa: CASSYSTGEYNEQFF
v_call: TRBV6-6
j_call: TRBJ2-1
d_call: TRBD1
clone_size: NA

cdr3_nt: TGTGCCAGCAGTTTAGGGCCCCCACTTAGTACGCAGTATTTT
cdr3_aa: CASSLGPPLSTQYF
v_call: TRBV27
j_call: TRBJ2-3
d_call: NA
clone_size: NA

cdr3_nt: TGTGCCTGGACAGGCGGGGGTTGGCAGTTCTTC
cdr3_aa: CAWTGGGWQFF
v_call: TRBV30
j_call: TRBJ2-1
d_call: TRBD2
clone_size: NA

cdr3_nt: TGCGCCAGCAGCTTGACGACTAGCGGGAGGTACGAGCAGTACTTC
cdr3_aa: CASSLTTSGRYEQYF
v_call: TRBV5-1
j_call: TRBJ2-7
d_call: TRBD2
clone_size: NA

cdr3_nt: TGTGCCCCCAAGGACAGAGATTACAATGAGCAGTTCTTC
cdr3_aa: CAPKDRDYNEQFF
v_call: TRBV19
j_call: TRBJ2-1
d_call: NA
clone_size: medium-sized

cdr3_nt: TGCGCCAGCAGCCAAGAGATTGGGAGCGCTAATGAAAAACTGTTTTTT
cdr3_aa: CASSQEIGSANEKLFF
v_call: TRBV4-3
j_call: TRBJ1-4
d_call: NA
clone_size: few

cdr3_nt: TGTGCCAGTAAAGCCCAGGGAGGTTATAGCAATCAGCCCCAGCATTTT
cdr3_aa: CASKAQGGYSNQPQHF
v_call: TRBV19
j_call: TRBJ1-5
d_call: NA
clone_size: NA

cdr3_nt: TGTGCCAGCAGCTTATCCCCAGCGGGAACCTACAATGAGCAGTTCTTC
cdr3_aa: CASSLSPAGTYNEQFF
v_call: TRBV7-3
j_call: TRBJ2-1
d_call: TRBD2
clone_size: NA

cdr3_nt: TGCGCCAGCAGCTTGTTTTCTGGGACTAGCGGGAGTGCAGTGGCAGATACGCAGTATTTT
cdr3_aa: CASSLFSGTSGSAVADTQYF
v_call: TRBV5-1
j_call: TRBJ2-3
d_call: TRBD2
clone_size: NA

cdr3_nt: TGTGCCTGGAGCGCAGGGGCGGGCTACACCTTC
cdr3_aa: CAWSAGAGYTF
v_call: TRBV30
j_call: TRBJ1-2
d_call: NA
clone_size: NA

cdr3_nt: TGCGCCAGCAGCAATCAGGGCTACGAGCAGTACTTC
cdr3_aa: CASSNQGYEQYF
v_call: TRBV5-1
j_call: TRBJ2-7
d_call: NA
clone_size: once

cdr3_nt: TGTGCCAGCAGTTACGGGGGGACGGGGTATGGCTACACCTTC
cdr3_aa: CASSYGGTGYGYTF
v_call: TRBV6-5
j_call: TRBJ1-2
d_call: NA
clone_size: NA

cdr3_nt: TGTGCCAGTAGCCTCCCTAGGCAAGTAGTGTTCTTT
cdr3_aa: CASSLPRQVVFF
v_call: TRBV19
j_call: TRBJ1-1
d_call: NA
clone_size: NA

cdr3_nt: TGTGCCAGCAGCCCTAGACAGGGGGGTACCCGGACTGAAGCTTTCTTT
cdr3_aa: CASSPRQGGTRTEAFF
v_call: TRBV5-4
j_call: TRBJ1-1
d_call: TRBD1
clone_size: few

cdr3_nt: TGTGCCAGCAGCTCCTCCCCGGGGAGGCTCCGGGAGACCCAGTACTTC
cdr3_aa: CASSSSPGRLRETQYF
v_call: TRBV5-8
j_call: TRBJ2-5
d_call: NA
clone_size: NA

cdr3_nt: TGTGCCAGCAGCTTGAGTAGTGAGCAGTTCTTC
cdr3_aa: CASSLSSEQFF
v_call: TRBV5-6
j_call: TRBJ2-1
d_call: NA
clone_size: NA

cdr3_nt: TGTGCCAGCAGTCATACTGGGACTAGCGGGAGTTACGAGCAGTACTTC
cdr3_aa: CASSHTGTSGSYEQYF
v_call: TRBV6-6
j_call: TRBJ2-7
d_call: TRBD2
clone_size: NA

cdr3_nt: TGTGCCAGTAGTACCCCACCGGGATCAAAACTGTTTTTT
cdr3_aa: CASSTPPGSKLFF
v_call: TRBV19
j_call: TRBJ1-4
d_call: NA
clone_size: NA

cdr3_nt: TGTGCCAGCCGTCGAGGTTTATCACAAGAGACCCAGTACTTC
cdr3_aa: CASRRGLSQETQYF
v_call: TRBV27
j_call: TRBJ2-5
d_call: NA
clone_size: NA

cdr3_nt: TGTGCCAGCAGTCCTCGGGCTGGAAACACCATATATTTT
cdr3_aa: CASSPRAGNTIYF
v_call: TRBV27
j_call: TRBJ1-3
d_call: NA
clone_size: once

cdr3_nt: TGTGCCAGCAGTTTGAGACAGGGTGACTATGGCTACACCTTC
cdr3_aa: CASSLRQGDYGYTF
v_call: TRBV27
j_call: TRBJ1-2
d_call: TRBD1
clone_size: NA

cdr3_nt: TGCAGCGTTGGCAAGGACTACTCCTACGAGCAGTACTTC
cdr3_aa: CSVGKDYSYEQYF
v_call: TRBV29-1
j_call: TRBJ2-7
d_call: NA
clone_size: NA

cdr3_nt: TGTGCCTGGAGTGCCGAGGGCTACACCTTC
cdr3_aa: CAWSAEGYTF
v_call: TRBV30
j_call: TRBJ1-2
d_call: NA
clone_size: NA

cdr3_nt: TGTGCCAGTAGTACTGGGACAGGAGAGACCCAGTACTTC
cdr3_aa: CASSTGTGETQYF
v_call: TRBV19
j_call: TRBJ2-5
d_call: TRBD1
clone_size: NA

cdr3_nt: TGCAGCGTTGAAGATGGAGGACAGGGGGCGGACGAGCAGTACTTC
cdr3_aa: CSVEDGGQGADEQYF
v_call: TRBV29-1
j_call: TRBJ2-7
d_call: TRBD1
clone_size: many

cdr3_nt: TGTGCCAGCAGCTTAGCGGCAGGGTTGGGCGAGCAGTACTTC
cdr3_aa: CASSLAAGLGEQYF
v_call: TRBV7-2
j_call: TRBJ2-7
d_call: NA
clone_size: few

cdr3_nt: TGCAGCGTTTGGGACAGGGGGGACAATCAGCCCCAGCATTTT
cdr3_aa: CSVWDRGDNQPQHF
v_call: TRBV29-1
j_call: TRBJ1-5
d_call: TRBD1
clone_size: few

cdr3_nt: TGTGCCAGCCAGGATCATCCCGGGGAGCTGTTTTTT
cdr3_aa: CASQDHPGELFF
v_call: TRBV7-2
j_call: TRBJ2-2
d_call: NA
clone_size: NA

cdr3_nt: TGCGCCAGCAGCCGGACAGGGGCGTTCTATGGCTACACCTTC
cdr3_aa: CASSRTGAFYGYTF
v_call: TRBV5-1
j_call: TRBJ1-2
d_call: TRBD1
clone_size: NA